This TCR beta chain is from a study of persistence of HIV-infected CD4 T cells. With regard to this clone: No antigen is known for it.

An overlapping HIV-1 Gag peptide pool stimulated these cells at approximately 1 ug/peptide/mL. CD40L-negative CD69-negative CD45RO-high memory CD4+ T cells were sorted as populations depleted of antigen-responding cells. This was the immunoSEQ version 4 assay in survey mode. The repertoire was sequenced with immunoSEQ multiplex PCR; TCRdb's copy has only in-frame clones and lacks some. The top ten hold 14% of the sample, which has tens of thousands of clones, roughly 74% seen once. V gave up 6 bases and J gave up 1 base, with 6 bases separating them. CDR1 ENHRY and CDR2 SYGVKD come from the germline V gene. There are 12 residues in the CDR3.

The specimen was CD4+ T cells sorted from PBMCs after approximately 19-hour stimulation, collected from a patient who received antiretroviral therapy. The source of this sequence is an adult man with HIV who was CMV-seropositive. The chain employs TRBV10-3 and TRBJ2-5; no definite D call. The CDR3 nucleotides are TGTGCCATCAGCCAAATCCAAGAGACCCAGTACTTC. Protein sequence: CAISQIQETQYF.